Listed below are T cell receptor beta chains from one sample, sequenced in a study of cytomegalovirus exposure and HLA in healthy donors. Clones were sequenced by immunoSEQ multiplex PCR, and TCRdb holds only the in-frame ones, with some missing. The table includes 200,000 to 250,000 clones, around four fifths detected once. Material: PBMCs. Source of these receptors: a boy aged 2 to 10 in good health and CMV-seronegative. Each CDR3 is given with its conserved first and last residue.

V: TRBV6-1
J: TRBJ2-5
CDR3: CASRMTVTDYF

V: TRBV19
J: TRBJ2-2
CDR3: CASSPAGELFF

V: TRBV6-5
J: TRBJ2-5
CDR3: CASRPRGLQETQYF

V: TRBV10-3
J: TRBJ2-5
CDR3: CAISGRQGPQETQYF

V: TRBV6-5
J: TRBJ1-1
CDR3: CASSYSPAGEGTEAFF

V: TRBV4-1
J: TRBJ1-1
CDR3: CASSQDRDTEAFF

V: TRBV27
J: TRBJ2-3
CDR3: CASSLLKSGDTQYF

V: TRBV5-1
J: TRBJ2-2
CDR3: CASRQGYTGELFF

V: TRBV5-6
J: TRBJ2-7
CDR3: CASRLGGFSYEQYF

V: TRBV6-5
J: TRBJ2-7
CDR3: CASSYSRSGRFEQYF

V: TRBV29-1
J: TRBJ2-3
CDR3: CSVCWAGEGDTQYF

V: TRBV7-2
J: TRBJ2-5
CDR3: CASSLVTSQETQYF

V: TRBV2
J: TRBJ1-1
CDR3: CASRDPSATEAFF

V: TRBV5-1
J: TRBJ2-7
CDR3: CASSLDESGWQVVHEQYF

V: TRBV7-9
J: TRBJ2-7
CDR3: CASSSDSLGTGPYEQYF

V: TRBV11-3
J: TRBJ2-7
CDR3: CASSLGQWVSYEQYF

V: TRBV7-9
J: TRBJ2-1
CDR3: CASSTPTSGRQTEQFF

V: TRBV13
J: TRBJ1-3
CDR3: CASSGDRASTIYF

V: TRBV7-9
J: TRBJ1-5
CDR3: CASSLEGHSNQPQHF

V: TRBV6-5
J: TRBJ2-7
CDR3: CASSYVGQGGEQYF

V: TRBV7-3
J: TRBJ2-6
CDR3: CASSLRGTGAGSGANVLTF

V: TRBV11-2
J: TRBJ2-1
CDR3: CASSLGLAVQFF

V: TRBV5-6
J: TRBJ2-7
CDR3: CASSLGGTGRYEQYF

V: TRBV2
J: TRBJ1-4
CDR3: CASGLSNEKLFF

V: TRBV2
J: TRBJ1-1
CDR3: CASRETGTPSEAFF

V: TRBV2
J: TRBJ1-4
CDR3: CASRHGQDRGPSEKLFF

V: TRBV5-5
J: TRBJ1-3
CDR3: CASSLTGAVSGNTIYF

V: TRBV5-5
J: TRBJ2-1
CDR3: CASSTSSPSSYNEQFF

V: TRBV25-1
J: TRBJ2-5
CDR3: CASMTGVVQETQYF

V: TRBV7-2
J: TRBJ2-5
CDR3: CASSLGPWETQYF

V: TRBV7-8
J: TRBJ2-1
CDR3: CASRILQGAGDEQFF

V: TRBV7-3
J: TRBJ2-1
CDR3: CASSPGLAGYNEQFF

V: TRBV19
J: TRBJ2-7
CDR3: CASSLRLVSYEQYF

V: TRBV6-6
J: TRBJ2-5
CDR3: CASSPPWEQETQYF

V: TRBV2
J: TRBJ2-1
CDR3: CASSVGGGYDEQFF

V: TRBV6-4
J: TRBJ2-3
CDR3: CASSETRLAGTDTQYF

V: TRBV4-1
J: TRBJ2-2
CDR3: CASSTRTGANTGELFF